This TCR beta chain appears in the sequencing data of a study of blood T cell repertoires in COVID-19. About the research overall: Both acute and convalescent COVID-19 samples were obtained from the United States, Italy and Spain.

The CDR3 runs to 14 residues. V was clipped by 5 bases and J by 2 bases; unmatched bases: 4. Germline CDR1 reads MNHEY; CDR2 reads SVGAGI. Profiled with immunoSEQ multiplex PCR; TCRdb holds only in-frame clones, not every one. Of around 230,000 clones in the sample, 75% to 85% were seen once. This receptor was obtained from a woman in her sixties with active or convalescent COVID-19. The chain recombines TRBV6-5 with TRBJ2-3; 7 nucleotides match TRBD1. The sample taken for sequencing was peripheral blood. This CDR3 is CASSPQGSTDTQYF. The CDR3 coding sequence is TGTGCCAGCAGTCCACAGGGGTCCACAGATACGCAGTATTTT.